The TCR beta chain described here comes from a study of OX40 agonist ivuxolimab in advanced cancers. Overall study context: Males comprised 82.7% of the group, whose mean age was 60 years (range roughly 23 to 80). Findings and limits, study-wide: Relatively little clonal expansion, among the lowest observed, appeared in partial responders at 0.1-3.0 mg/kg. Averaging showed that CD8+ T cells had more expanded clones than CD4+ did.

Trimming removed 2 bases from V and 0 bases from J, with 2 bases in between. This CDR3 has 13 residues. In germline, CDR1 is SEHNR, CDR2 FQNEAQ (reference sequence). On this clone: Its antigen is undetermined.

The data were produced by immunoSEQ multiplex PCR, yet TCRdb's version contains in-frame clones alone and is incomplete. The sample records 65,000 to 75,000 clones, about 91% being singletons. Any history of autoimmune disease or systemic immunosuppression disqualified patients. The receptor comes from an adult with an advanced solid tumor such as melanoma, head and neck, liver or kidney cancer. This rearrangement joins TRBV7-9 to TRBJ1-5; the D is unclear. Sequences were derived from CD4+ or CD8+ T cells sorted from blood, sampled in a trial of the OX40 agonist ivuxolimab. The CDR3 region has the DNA TGTGCCAGCAGCTTAAATAGCAATCAGCCCCAGCATTTT. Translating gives CASSLNSNQPQHF.